The rows below give T cell receptor beta chains drawn from one sample of a study of regulatory T cells in long-lasting Graves disease. TCRdb reanalysed the multiplex PCR reads using MiXCR and keeps one entry per CDR3 protein. The sample contains around 450,000 distinct CDR3 sequences, approximately 16% of which appear only once. This sample also belongs to another study, concerning T cells in Graves' hyperthyroidism and ophthalmopathy.

Sequenced here: peripheral blood mononuclear cells (PBMCs), sampled at new diagnosis, from a patient treated with antithyroid drugs. These receptors all stem from a woman aged 35 to 49 with Graves disease. The CDR3 runs from the conserved cysteine through the conserved F or W. Fields, in order: CDR3 length, V gene, D gene, J gene, clone size, CDR3 protein, CDR3 DNA. The D gene is left open where the match is weak. A row's size may be missing; if present it is once, few, many or a size class.

15,TRBV20-1,TRBD1,TRBJ2-7,many,CSARDQGTGSYEQYF,TGCAGTGCTAGAGATCAAGGGACAGGGTCCTACGAGCAGTACTTC
15,TRBV19,TRBD1,TRBJ1-1,many,CASSTSPQGIAEAFF,TGTGCCAGTAGTACCAGCCCACAGGGGATCGCTGAAGCTTTCTTT
15,TRBV7-4,.,TRBJ2-3,.,CASRLVEGPTDTQYF,TGTGCCAGCAGATTGGTTGAGGGCCCAACAGATACGCAGTATTTT
12,TRBV29-1,.,TRBJ2-7,few,CSVESGIYEQYF,TGCAGCGTTGAGTCGGGGATCTACGAGCAGTACTTC
16,TRBV5-1,TRBD2,TRBJ2-1,few,CASSLVGASGYNEQFF,TGCGCCAGCAGCCTGGTGGGGGCTAGCGGGTACAATGAGCAGTTCTTC
15,TRBV7-9,.,TRBJ2-5,many,CASSQPPRGQETQYF,TGTGCCAGCAGCCAACCCCCCCGAGGCCAAGAGACCCAGTACTTC
14,TRBV5-8,.,TRBJ2-5,.,CASSLWVRQETQYF,TGTGCCAGCAGTCTCTGGGTCAGGCAAGAGACCCAGTACTTC
15,TRBV20-1,.,TRBJ2-5,few,CSAKRPMRYQETQYF,TGCAGTGCTAAAAGGCCTATGAGGTACCAAGAGACCCAGTACTTC
12,TRBV30,.,TRBJ1-1,many,CAWSLGSTEAFF,TGTGCCTGGAGTCTAGGGTCCACTGAAGCTTTCTTT
12,TRBV20-1,.,TRBJ1-6,few,CSASRANSPLHF,TGCAGTGCTAGTCGGGCGAATTCACCCCTCCACTTT
14,TRBV11-1,.,TRBJ2-5,many,CASSFRGRQETQYF,TGTGCCAGCAGCTTCAGGGGCCGCCAAGAGACCCAGTACTTC
13,TRBV6-4,.,TRBJ1-1,.,CASSLQWGTEAFF,TGTGCCAGCAGTTTACAGTGGGGTACTGAAGCTTTCTTT
13,TRBV14,.,TRBJ2-1,many,CASSQEQGHEQFF,TGTGCCAGCAGCCAAGAACAGGGCCATGAGCAGTTCTTC
14,TRBV5-1,.,TRBJ1-2,few,CASSALYGQYGYTF,TGCGCCAGCAGCGCCCTATATGGACAGTATGGCTACACCTTC
14,TRBV6-1,.,TRBJ1-1,many,CASTQNSGNTEAFF,TGTGCCAGCACCCAAAACTCGGGCAACACTGAAGCTTTCTTT
16,TRBV20-1,TRBD1,TRBJ1-4,.,CSAIFDRGSTNEKLFF,TGCAGTGCTATCTTTGACAGGGGCTCAACTAATGAAAAACTGTTTTTT
15,TRBV28,.,TRBJ1-4,many,CASSPPRATNEKLFF,TGTGCCAGCAGTCCACCCCGAGCCACTAATGAAAAACTGTTTTTT
14,TRBV27,TRBD2,TRBJ2-1,many,CASALAGALNEQFF,TGTGCCAGCGCACTAGCGGGAGCTCTCAATGAGCAGTTCTTC
16,TRBV28,.,TRBJ2-7,many,CASSSQQGIFDYEQYF,TGTGCCAGCAGCAGCCAGCAGGGGATTTTTGACTACGAGCAGTACTTC
12,TRBV10-3,.,TRBJ2-5,many,CAISEPPGLQYF,TGTGCCATCAGTGAACCCCCGGGACTGCAGTACTTC
17,TRBV2,TRBD1,TRBJ1-4,many,CASSEALGTGGREKLFF,TGTGCCAGCAGTGAAGCGCTAGGAACAGGGGGCCGAGAAAAACTGTTTTTT
14,TRBV3-1,.,TRBJ2-7,many,CASSQEPGSYEQYF,TGTGCCAGCAGCCAAGAACCCGGGTCCTACGAGCAGTACTTC
15,TRBV12-3/TRBV12-4,.,TRBJ2-5,many,CASSPLTGRQETQYF,TGTGCCAGCAGTCCCCTGACAGGCAGACAAGAGACCCAGTACTTC
16,TRBV11-3,TRBD1,TRBJ2-1,many,CASSLDGRGLFNEQFF,TGTGCCAGCAGCTTAGATGGCAGGGGGCTTTTCAATGAGCAGTTCTTC
15,TRBV27,TRBD2,TRBJ2-7,many,CASSPRASGFYEQYF,TGTGCCAGCAGCCCACGGGCTAGCGGGTTCTACGAGCAGTACTTC
14,TRBV9,.,TRBJ2-2,.,CASSGRTAPGELFF,TGTGCCAGCAGCGGTAGGACAGCTCCCGGGGAGCTGTTTTTT
15,TRBV19,TRBD1,TRBJ2-1,few,CASSVTGTGYNEQFF,TGTGCCAGTAGTGTGACCGGGACAGGCTACAATGAGCAGTTCTTC
14,TRBV10-3,.,TRBJ2-5,.,CAISGNSPGAAQYF,TGTGCCATCAGTGGTAACAGCCCCGGGGCGGCCCAGTACTTC
13,TRBV18,.,TRBJ1-4,many,CASSQDANEKLFF,TGTGCCAGCTCACAGGACGCTAATGAAAAACTGTTTTTT
15,TRBV24-1,TRBD1,TRBJ2-5,many,CATSEPGQGLETQYF,TGTGCCACCAGTGAACCGGGACAGGGCCTAGAGACCCAGTACTTC
14,TRBV28,TRBD1,TRBJ1-1,many,CATDGQTGFTEAFF,TGTGCCACCGATGGGCAGACAGGGTTCACTGAAGCTTTCTTT
14,TRBV29-1,.,TRBJ1-5,many,CSVPGANSNQPQHF,TGCAGCGTTCCAGGCGCCAATAGCAATCAGCCCCAGCATTTT
15,TRBV19,TRBD2,TRBJ2-7,.,CASSDPSGSYYEQYF,TGTGCCAGTAGTGACCCTAGCGGGAGTTACTACGAGCAGTACTTC
16,TRBV19,TRBD2,TRBJ2-1,many,CASSISVAGGRNEQFF,TGTGCCAGTAGTATCTCCGTAGCGGGAGGGAGGAATGAGCAGTTCTTC
17,TRBV20-1,TRBD2,TRBJ2-5,.,CSASPRLAGVGQETQYF,TGCAGTGCTTCCCCGAGACTAGCGGGAGTAGGACAAGAGACCCAGTACTTC
17,TRBV6-2/TRBV6-3,TRBD2,TRBJ2-1,.,CASATGTSGRYFYEQFF,TGTGCCAGCGCCACCGGGACTAGCGGGAGATACTTTTATGAGCAGTTCTTC
16,TRBV9,.,TRBJ2-1,few,CASSVGSLRGYNEQFF,TGTGCCAGCAGCGTAGGCTCGTTGCGTGGATACAATGAGCAGTTCTTC
14,TRBV5-1,.,TRBJ2-7,many,CASSSGDWGYEQYF,TGCGCCAGCAGCTCGGGGGACTGGGGCTACGAGCAGTACTTC
15,TRBV4-1,.,TRBJ1-5,many,CASSQDLGRNQPQHF,TGCGCCAGCAGCCAAGATTTGGGACGAAATCAGCCCCAGCATTTT
19,TRBV3-1,TRBD2,TRBJ2-7,many,CASSPRPPASGSFYDEQYF,TGTGCCAGCAGCCCACGTCCCCCGGCTAGCGGGAGTTTCTACGACGAGCAGTACTTC
15,TRBV3-1,TRBD2,TRBJ2-5,many,CASSQEAGDYGTQYF,TGTGCCAGCAGCCAAGAGGCGGGAGACTACGGGACCCAGTACTTC
14,TRBV6-2/TRBV6-3,TRBD2,TRBJ2-3,.,CASSSGGSADTQYF,TGTGCCAGCAGTTCTGGCGGGAGTGCAGATACGCAGTATTTT